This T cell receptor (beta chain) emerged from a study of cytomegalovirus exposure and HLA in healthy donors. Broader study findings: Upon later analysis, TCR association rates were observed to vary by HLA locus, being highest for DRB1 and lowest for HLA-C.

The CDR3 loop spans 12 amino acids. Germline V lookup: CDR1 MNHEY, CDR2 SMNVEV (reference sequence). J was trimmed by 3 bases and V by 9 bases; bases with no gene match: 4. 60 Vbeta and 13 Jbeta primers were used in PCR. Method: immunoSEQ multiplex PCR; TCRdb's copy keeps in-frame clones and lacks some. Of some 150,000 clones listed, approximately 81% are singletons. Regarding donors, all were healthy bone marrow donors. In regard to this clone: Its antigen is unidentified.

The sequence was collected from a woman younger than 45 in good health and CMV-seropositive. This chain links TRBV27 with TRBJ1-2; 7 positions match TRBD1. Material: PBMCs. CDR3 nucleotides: TGTGCCAGTCGACAGGGCTACTATGGCTACACCTTC. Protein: CASRQGYYGYTF.